These 14 T cell receptor beta chains were all obtained from the same sample, sequenced in a study of control samples from healthy donors and cancer patients. TCRdb's table, derived via immunoSEQ multiplex PCR, lists solely in-frame clones and lacks some. The table lists about 28,000 clones, 79% of them singletons. Sequenced: PBMCs. The receptors shown here come from a man aged 60 to 69 with head and neck cancer.

The chain recombines TRBV29-1 with TRBJ1-5, with TRBD1 as a possible D gene (5 bases). Germline assignment: CDR1 SQVTM and CDR2 ANQGSEA. This CDR3 spans 12 amino acids. Trimming cost V 4 bases and J 4 bases, with 8 bases left between them. This chain's CDR3 is CSVGQGNQPQHF. Written as DNA, the CDR3 is TGCAGCGTTGGGCAGGGTAATCAGCCCCAGCATTTT.

The genes are TRBV6-1 and TRBJ1-5, with 7 nucleotides matching TRBD1. From germline, CDR1 is MNHNS and CDR2 SASEGT. CDR3 length: 18 amino acids. V lost 0 bases to trimming and J lost 6 bases; unmatched junction nucleotides: 14. CDR3 residues: CASSEAMDRFKGFQPQHF. DNA of the CDR3: TGTGCCAGCAGTGAAGCGATGGACAGGTTTAAAGGTTTTCAGCCCCAGCATTTT.

The CDR3 spells CASSASGAERAGELFF. In DNA form, the CDR3 reads TGTGCCAGCAGCGCCTCCGGGGCGGAAAGGGCCGGGGAGCTGTTTTTT. The rearrangement joins TRBV7-9 to TRBJ2-2, with D tentatively TRBD1 or TRBD2 (5 bases each). CDR1 SEHNR and CDR2 FQNEAQ come from the germline V gene (reference sequence). V was trimmed by 5 bases and J by 6 bases, leaving 19 bases between them. The CDR3 sequence is 16 residues long.

This clone was detected once. The V call is TRBV6-2 or TRBV6-3, the J call TRBJ2-7, with TRBD2 identical over 12 bases. This CDR3 has 15 residues. Trimming cost V 2 bases and J 4 bases; bases outside gene matches: 3. The germline V gene has CDR1 MNHEY and CDR2 SVGEGT. The CDR3 sequence is CASSYRLAGAYEQYF. As DNA, the CDR3 is TGTGCCAGCAGTTACCGACTAGCGGGAGCGTACGAGCAGTACTTC.

This chain links TRBV5-1 with TRBJ1-1, with D possibly being TRBD1 (5 bases). V was clipped by 4 bases and J by 4 bases, with 17 bases between them. Germline values: CDR1 SGHRS, CDR2 YFSETQ. The CDR3 loop spans 15 amino acids. The CDR3 spells CASSPKVGGGTEAFF. CDR3 nucleotide sequence: TGCGCCAGCAGCCCTAAAGTGGGGGGAGGCACTGAAGCTTTCTTT.

The chain is built from TRBV27 and TRBJ1-1; no firm D call. V dropped 3 bases and J dropped 0 bases, with 17 bases sitting between them. Germline V gene data show CDR1 as MNHEY and CDR2 as SMNVEV (reference sequence). The CDR3 extends over 17 amino acids. In DNA, the CDR3 is TGTGCCAGCAGTTTTCAATGGGGTGGTGGGGTGAACACTGAAGCTTTCTTT. Its translation: CASSFQWGGGVNTEAFF.

The V call is TRBV28, the J call TRBJ2-7; unclear D gene. There are 12 residues in the CDR3. Trimming left V 6 bases short and J 3 bases short, with 9 bases between. The V gene's germline CDR1 is MDHEN and CDR2 SYDVKM. The CDR3 DNA follows: TGTGCCAGCAGGTCGCCGATCTACGAGCAGTACTTC. Translating it yields CASRSPIYEQYF.

The chain employs TRBV7-6 and TRBJ1-4, with D unresolved. The CDR3 sequence is 14 residues long. Germline loops: CDR1 SGHVS, CDR2 FNYEAQ. Deletions cut 2 bases from V and 7 bases from J, with 11 bases between. The CDR3 DNA reads TGTGCCAGCAGCTTAACGGGGAAGGGTGAAAAACTGTTTTTT. It translates to CASSLTGKGEKLFF. The full variable domain, in which reference TRBV7-6 and TRBJ1-4 provide the parts outside the CDR3, is GAGVSQSPRYKVTKRGQDVALRCDPISGHVSLYWYRQALGQGPEFLTYFNYEAQQDKSGLPNDRFSAERPEGSISTLTIQRTEQRDSAMYRCASSLTGKGEKLFFGSGTQLSVL.

The genes are TRBV6-1 and TRBJ2-7; the D is unclear. Looked up from germline, CDR1 is MNHNS and CDR2 is SASEGT. CDR3 size: 12 residues. Trimming pared 3 bases from V and 3 bases from J, leaving 6 bases between. CDR3 sequence reads: CASSDGIYEQYF. The CDR3 nucleotides are TGTGCCAGCAGTGATGGGATCTACGAGCAGTACTTC.

The J gene is TRBJ1-4, the V gene TRBV4-1; D unresolved. The CDR3 length is 15 residues. Deletions cut 4 bases from V and 3 bases from J, with 12 bases between. In germline, CDR1 is MGHRA, CDR2 YSYEKL. The CDR3: CASSPGEVPNEKLFF. Here the CDR3 DNA reads TGCGCCAGCAGCCCCGGAGAGGTACCTAATGAAAAACTGTTTTTT.

This clone showed up just once. The chain uses TRBV7-8 and TRBJ2-1; D gene ambiguous. This CDR3 is built from 16 residues. Per germline, CDR1 SGHVS and CDR2 FQNEAQ. V was trimmed by 0 bases and J by 4 bases, leaving 13 bases between them. The CDR3 is CASSLALPFSYNEQFF. In DNA, the CDR3 is TGTGCCAGCAGCTTAGCCCTTCCTTTCTCTTACAATGAGCAGTTCTTC.

V and J are TRBV27 and TRBJ2-7, with TRBD1 identical over 9 bases. CDR1 is MNHEY, CDR2 SMNVEV, per germline (reference sequence). The CDR3 length is 16 residues. Trimming at V came to 0 bases and at J to 4 bases, leaving 7 bases not matched to a gene. In DNA, the CDR3 is TGTGCCAGCAGTTTATCGTTGCCGGGACAGGGTTACGAGCAGTACTTC. This sequence encodes CASSLSLPGQGYEQYF.

This chain links TRBV18 with TRBJ2-1, with TRBD2 as a possible D gene (6 bases). The CDR3 is 15 amino acids. Germline V gene lookup returns CDR1 KGHSH and CDR2 LQKENI. Trimming pared 0 bases from V and 7 bases from J, leaving 13 bases between. The CDR3 DNA reads as TGTGCCAGCTCACCACCTAGCGGTTGGGGAAATGAGCAGTTCTTC. Its protein is CASSPPSGWGNEQFF.

The genes are TRBV9 and TRBJ2-3; D is uncertain. V was trimmed by 3 bases and J by 2 bases, leaving 1 base between them. This CDR3 comprises 11 residues. The germline CDR1 and CDR2 sequences are SGDLS and YYNGEE. CDR3 DNA: TGTGCCAGCAGCGACACAGATACGCAGTATTTT. Amino acid sequence: CASSDTDTQYF.